This TCR beta chain is drawn from a study of blood T cell repertoires in COVID-19. Study information: Acute-phase and convalescent COVID-19 samples originated in the United States, Italy and Spain. Nucleic acid was either cDNA or gDNA, and it came from T cells, B-cell-depleted T cells, or PBMCs.

Participants spanned ages about 18 to 89 years and resided in 20 to 30 US areas. Profiling relied on immunoSEQ multiplex PCR, and the TCRdb table lists in-frame clones only, not all of them. The table lists under 300,000 clones, approximately 91% of them singletons, with about 2.1% in the top ten. The TCR comes from a woman between 40 and 50 years old with acute COVID-19. The sequenced material came from PBMCs or T cells enriched from blood (not recorded which).

CDR3 residues: CASSLETYSPLHF. The CDR3 DNA follows: TGTGCCAGCAGCTTAGAGACTTATTCACCCCTCCACTTT. The chain couples TRBV7-2 to TRBJ1-6; unclear D gene. The CDR3 is made up of 13 amino acids. Between the trimmed V and J ends, which lost 1 base and 8 bases, there was a span of 6 bases. CDR1 and CDR2 from the germline V gene are SGHTA and FQGNSA.